This TCR beta chain was identified in a study of beta chain features in type 1 diabetes. Study information: Researchers looked at roughly 110 million sorted cells across all samples. Study-level points and caveats: In all four CD4+ subsets, TCRB CDR3 length was significantly, moderately reduced in type 1 diabetes. Patients with type 1 diabetes carried fewer insertions and had more deletions at their VDJ junctions. The similarity of naive, central memory and Treg TCRB repertoires appeared greater among patients than among healthy donors.

This clone occurred a few times. Its specificity is not known. This CDR3 region has 16 residues. V was pared by 4 bases and J by 2 bases, with 10 bases of the junction left unmatched. CDR1 SGHRS and CDR2 YFSETQ come from the germline V gene. All of the isolated RNA was reverse transcribed, so expressed TCRB transcripts were sequenced. TCRdb's copy holds only in-frame clones and misses some; the assay was immunoSEQ multiplex PCR. Here the sample spans approximately 250,000 clones, over 8.5% being singletons. Sequences were obtained from naive CD4+ T cells from blood. The clonotype comes from a woman under 30 in good health. V usage is TRBV5-1 and J usage is TRBJ2-3; 7 bases agree with TRBD1. The CDR3 here is CASSKQGPPYTDTQYF. The CDR3 nucleotides read TGCGCCAGCAGCAAACAGGGGCCCCCATACACAGATACGCAGTATTTT.